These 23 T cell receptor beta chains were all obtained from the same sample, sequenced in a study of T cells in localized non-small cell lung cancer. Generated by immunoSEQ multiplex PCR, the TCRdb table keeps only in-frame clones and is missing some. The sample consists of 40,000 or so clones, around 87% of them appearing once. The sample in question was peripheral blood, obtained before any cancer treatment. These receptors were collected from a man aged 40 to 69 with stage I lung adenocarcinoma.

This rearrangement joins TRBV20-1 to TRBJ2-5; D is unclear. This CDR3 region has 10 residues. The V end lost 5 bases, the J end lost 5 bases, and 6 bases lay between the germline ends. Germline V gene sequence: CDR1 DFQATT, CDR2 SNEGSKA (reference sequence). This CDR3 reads CSAFEETQYF. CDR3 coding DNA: TGCAGTGCTTTTGAGGAGACCCAGTACTTC.

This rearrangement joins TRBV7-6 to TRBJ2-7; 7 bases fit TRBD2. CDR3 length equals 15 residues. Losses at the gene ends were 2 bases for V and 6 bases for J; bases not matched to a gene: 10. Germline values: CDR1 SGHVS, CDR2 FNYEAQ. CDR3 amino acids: CASSLRRELSSEQYF. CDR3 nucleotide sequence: TGTGCCAGCAGCTTACGGCGGGAGTTGAGTTCCGAGCAGTACTTC.

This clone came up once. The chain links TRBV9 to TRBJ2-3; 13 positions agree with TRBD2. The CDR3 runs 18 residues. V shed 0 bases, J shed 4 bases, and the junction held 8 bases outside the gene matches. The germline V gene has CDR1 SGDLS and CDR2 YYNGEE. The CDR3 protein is CASSVARTSGGPADTQYF. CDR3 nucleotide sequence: TGTGCCAGCAGCGTAGCGCGGACTAGCGGGGGCCCCGCAGATACGCAGTATTTT.

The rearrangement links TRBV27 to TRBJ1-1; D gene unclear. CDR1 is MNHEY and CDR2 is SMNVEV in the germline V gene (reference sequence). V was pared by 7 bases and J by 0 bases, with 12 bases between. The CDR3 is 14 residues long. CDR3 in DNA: TGTGCCAGCAAAAGGGCGAGCATGAACACTGAAGCTTTCTTT. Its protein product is CASKRASMNTEAFF.

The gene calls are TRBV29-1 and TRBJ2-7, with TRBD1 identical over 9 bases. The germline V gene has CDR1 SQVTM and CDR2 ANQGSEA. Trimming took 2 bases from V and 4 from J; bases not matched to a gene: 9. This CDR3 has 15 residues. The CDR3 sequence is CSVESMDRGIYEQYF. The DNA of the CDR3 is TGCAGCGTTGAAAGTATGGACAGGGGCATATACGAGCAGTACTTC.

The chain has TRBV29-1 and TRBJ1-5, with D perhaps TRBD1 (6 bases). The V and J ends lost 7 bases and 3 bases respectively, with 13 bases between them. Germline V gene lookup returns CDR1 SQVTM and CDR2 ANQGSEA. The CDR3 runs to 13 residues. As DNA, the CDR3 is TGCAGCGCCCGGGGGCAACCCAATCAGCCCCAGCATTTT. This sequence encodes CSARGQPNQPQHF.

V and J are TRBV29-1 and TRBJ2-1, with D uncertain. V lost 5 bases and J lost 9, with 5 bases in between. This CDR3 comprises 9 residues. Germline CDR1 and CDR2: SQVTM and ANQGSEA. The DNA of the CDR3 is TGCAGCGTTTCTGGTGAGCAGTTCTTC. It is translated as CSVSGEQFF.

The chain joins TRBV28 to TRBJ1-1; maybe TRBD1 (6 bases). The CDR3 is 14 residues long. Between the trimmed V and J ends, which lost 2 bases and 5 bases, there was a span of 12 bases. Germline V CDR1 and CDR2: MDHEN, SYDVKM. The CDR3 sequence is CASSLPQGRTEAFF. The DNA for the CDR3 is TGTGCCAGCAGTTTACCGCAGGGGAGAACTGAAGCTTTCTTT.

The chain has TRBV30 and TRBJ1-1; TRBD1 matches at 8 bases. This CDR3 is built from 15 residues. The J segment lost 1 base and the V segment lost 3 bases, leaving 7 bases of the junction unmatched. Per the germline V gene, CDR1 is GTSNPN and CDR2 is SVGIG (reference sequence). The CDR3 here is CAWRAYDRGNTEAFF. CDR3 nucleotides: TGTGCCTGGAGGGCATACGACAGGGGGAACACTGAAGCTTTCTTT.

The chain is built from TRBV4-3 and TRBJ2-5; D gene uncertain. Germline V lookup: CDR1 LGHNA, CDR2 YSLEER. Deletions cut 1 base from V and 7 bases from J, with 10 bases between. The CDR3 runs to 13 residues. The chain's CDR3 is CASSQGPVGTQYF. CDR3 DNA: TGCGCCAGCAGCCAAGGACCTGTTGGGACCCAGTACTTC.

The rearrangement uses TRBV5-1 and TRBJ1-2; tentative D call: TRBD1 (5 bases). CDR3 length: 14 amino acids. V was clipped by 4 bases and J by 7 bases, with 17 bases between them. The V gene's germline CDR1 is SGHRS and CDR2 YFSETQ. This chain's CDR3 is CASSMDTAGSGYTF. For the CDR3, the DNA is TGCGCCAGCAGCATGGACACGGCGGGCAGTGGCTACACCTTC.

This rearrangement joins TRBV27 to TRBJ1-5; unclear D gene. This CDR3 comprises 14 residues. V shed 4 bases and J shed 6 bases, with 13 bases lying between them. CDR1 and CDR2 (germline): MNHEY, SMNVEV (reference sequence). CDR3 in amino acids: CASSSPKLGQPQHF. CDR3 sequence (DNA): TGTGCCAGCAGTTCCCCGAAGCTTGGTCAGCCCCAGCATTTT.

The CDR3: CASSGGPTRAIYF. The CDR3 DNA is TGCGCCAGCAGCGGGGGGCCCACCAGGGCCATATATTTT. The chain couples TRBV5-1 to TRBJ1-3, with D maybe TRBD1 (6 bases). Germline V CDR1 and CDR2: SGHRS, YFSETQ. Trimming shortened V by 4 bases and J by 11 bases, and 16 bases separated the two germline ends. The CDR3 covers 13 residues.

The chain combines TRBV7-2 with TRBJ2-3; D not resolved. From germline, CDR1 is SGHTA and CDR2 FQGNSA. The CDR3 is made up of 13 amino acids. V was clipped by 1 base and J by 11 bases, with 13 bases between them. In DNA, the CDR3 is TGTGCCAGCAGCTTAGTTCTCCGGAGAGGGCAGTATTTT. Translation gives CASSLVLRRGQYF.

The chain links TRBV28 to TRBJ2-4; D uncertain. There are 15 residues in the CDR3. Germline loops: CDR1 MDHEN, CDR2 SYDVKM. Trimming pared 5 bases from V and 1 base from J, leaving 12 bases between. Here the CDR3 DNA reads TGTGCCAGCAGTCCTTTGGTCCAGGCCAAAAACATTCAGTACTTC. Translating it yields CASSPLVQAKNIQYF.

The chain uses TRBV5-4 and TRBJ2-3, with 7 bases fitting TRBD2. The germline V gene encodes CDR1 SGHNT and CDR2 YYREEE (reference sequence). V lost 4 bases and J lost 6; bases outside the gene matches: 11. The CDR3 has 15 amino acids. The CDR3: CASSPRGGSADTQYF. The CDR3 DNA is TGTGCCAGCAGCCCTAGGGGCGGGAGTGCGGATACGCAGTATTTT.

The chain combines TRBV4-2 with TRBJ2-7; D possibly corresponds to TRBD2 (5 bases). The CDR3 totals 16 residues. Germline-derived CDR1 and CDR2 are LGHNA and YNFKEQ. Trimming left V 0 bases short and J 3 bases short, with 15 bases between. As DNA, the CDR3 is TGTGCCAGCAGCCAAGATCTCCCAGCGGAGGACTACGAGCAGTACTTC. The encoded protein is CASSQDLPAEDYEQYF.

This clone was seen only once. The CDR3 DNA follows: TGTGCCAGCAGCTTAGACTTAACTCCGAACACCGGGGAGCTGTTTTTT. This translates into CASSLDLTPNTGELFF. The rearrangement links TRBV11-3 to TRBJ2-2; no firm D call. CDR1 SGHNT and CDR2 YENEEA come from the germline V gene. The CDR3 totals 16 residues. The germline V and J ends were trimmed by 0 bases and 0 bases, with 8 bases remaining between them.

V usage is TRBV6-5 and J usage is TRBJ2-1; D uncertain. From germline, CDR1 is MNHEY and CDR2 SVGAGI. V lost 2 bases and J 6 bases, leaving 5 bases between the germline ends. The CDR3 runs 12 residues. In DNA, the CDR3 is TGTGCCAGCAGTTACCAAGGCAATGAGCAGTTCTTC. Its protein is CASSYQGNEQFF.

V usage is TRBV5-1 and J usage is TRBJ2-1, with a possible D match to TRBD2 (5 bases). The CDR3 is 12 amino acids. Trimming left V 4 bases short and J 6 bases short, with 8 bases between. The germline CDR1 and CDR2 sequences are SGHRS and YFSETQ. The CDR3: CASSLGSNEQFF. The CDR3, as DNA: TGCGCCAGCAGCCTAGGGAGCAATGAGCAGTTCTTC.

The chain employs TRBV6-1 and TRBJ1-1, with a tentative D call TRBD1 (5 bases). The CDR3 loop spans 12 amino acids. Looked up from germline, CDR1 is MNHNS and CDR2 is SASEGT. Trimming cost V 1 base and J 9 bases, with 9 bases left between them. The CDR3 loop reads CASSEGGLKAFF. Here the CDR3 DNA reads TGTGCCAGCAGTGAAGGGGGGTTGAAAGCTTTCTTT.

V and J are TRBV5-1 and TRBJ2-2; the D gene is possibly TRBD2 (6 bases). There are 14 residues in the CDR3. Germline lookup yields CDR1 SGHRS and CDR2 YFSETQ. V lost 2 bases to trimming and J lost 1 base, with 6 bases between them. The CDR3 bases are TGCGCCAGCAGCTTAGCGGGGAACACCGGGGAGCTGTTTTTT. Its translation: CASSLAGNTGELFF. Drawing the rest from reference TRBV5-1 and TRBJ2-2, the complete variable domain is KAGVTQTPRYLIKTRGQQVTLSCSPISGHRSVSWYQQTPGQGLQFLFEYFSETQRNKGNFPGRFSGRQFSNSRSEMNVSTLELGDSALYLCASSLAGNTGELFFGEGSRLTVL.

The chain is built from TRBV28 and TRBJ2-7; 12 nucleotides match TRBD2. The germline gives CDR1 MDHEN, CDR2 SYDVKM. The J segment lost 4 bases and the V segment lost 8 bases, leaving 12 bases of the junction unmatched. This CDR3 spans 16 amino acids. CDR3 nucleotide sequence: TGTGCCAGCCACACCGGGGCTAGCGGGAGGGTTTACGAGCAGTACTTC. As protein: CASHTGASGRVYEQYF.